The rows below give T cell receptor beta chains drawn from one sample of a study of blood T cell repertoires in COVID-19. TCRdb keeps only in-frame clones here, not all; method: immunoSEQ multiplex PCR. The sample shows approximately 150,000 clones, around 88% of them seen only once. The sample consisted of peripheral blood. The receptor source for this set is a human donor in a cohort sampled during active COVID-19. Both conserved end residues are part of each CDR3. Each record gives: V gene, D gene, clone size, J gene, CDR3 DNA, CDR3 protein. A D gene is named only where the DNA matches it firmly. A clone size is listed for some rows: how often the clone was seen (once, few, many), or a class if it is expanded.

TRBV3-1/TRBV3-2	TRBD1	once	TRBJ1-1	TGTGCCAGCAGCCAAGAAACCTGGGACAGCAAAGCTTTCTTT	CASSQETWDSKAFF
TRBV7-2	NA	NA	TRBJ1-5	TGTGCCAGCAGCTTAGATGGGGGCAGAAATCAGCCCCAGCATTTT	CASSLDGGRNQPQHF
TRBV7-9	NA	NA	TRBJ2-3	TGTGCCAGCAGCTTAGGGCAGGCTCCCGCAGATACGCAGTATTTT	CASSLGQAPADTQYF
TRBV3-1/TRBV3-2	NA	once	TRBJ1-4	TGTGCCAGCAGCCAAGGAACGGGGGAGGGAGAAAAACTGTTTTTT	CASSQGTGEGEKLFF
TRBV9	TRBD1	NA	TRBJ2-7	TGTGCCAGCAGCGCTACCGGTGCAGGGGGCGAGATCTACGAGCAGTACTTC	CASSATGAGGEIYEQYF
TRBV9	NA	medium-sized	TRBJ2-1	TGTGCCAGCACCAACCCCCAATCCCGACAGGAGAATGAGCAGTTCTTC	CASTNPQSRQENEQFF
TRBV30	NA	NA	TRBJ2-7	TGTGCCTGGAGTCGCGGTCATTTCTCCTACGAGCAGTACTTC	CAWSRGHFSYEQYF
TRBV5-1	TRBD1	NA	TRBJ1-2	TGCGCCAGCAGCTTGACCGCCACGGACAGGGGCCCACCCCCTACCTTC	CASSLTATDRGPPPTF
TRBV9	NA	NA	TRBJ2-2	TGTGCCAGCAGCCCCAACACCGGGACTCCGACCGGGGAGCTGTTTTTT	CASSPNTGTPTGELFF
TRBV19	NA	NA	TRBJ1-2	TGTGCCAGTAGTATAAGCTTAGGACAGCTACCTGGCTACACCTTC	CASSISLGQLPGYTF
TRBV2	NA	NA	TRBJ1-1	TGTGCCAGCAGTGAAACAGGCCTCGTAGAAGCTTTCTTT	CASSETGLVEAFF
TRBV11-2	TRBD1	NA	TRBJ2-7	TGTGCCAGCAGTTTGGACAGGGACTACGAGCAGTACTTC	CASSLDRDYEQYF
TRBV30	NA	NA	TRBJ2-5	TGTGCCTGGAGCCGGGGGGCAAACCTTCAAGAGACCCAGTACTTC	CAWSRGANLQETQYF
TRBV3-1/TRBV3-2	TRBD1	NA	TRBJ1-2	TGTGCCAGCAATTCCTTAGACAGGGCGGATGGCTACACCTTC	CASNSLDRADGYTF
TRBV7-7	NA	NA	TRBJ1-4	TGTGCTAGCAGCTTACGGGTTGCGGCAACTAATGAAAAACTGTTTTTT	CASSLRVAATNEKLFF
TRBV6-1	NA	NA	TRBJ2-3	TGTGCCAGCAGTGACGGGACAGCCTGGGAGGTGGCAGATACGCAGTATTTT	CASSDGTAWEVADTQYF
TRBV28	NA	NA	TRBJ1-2	TGTGCCAGCAGTTTCTTCCAGGGTGTTAACTATGGCTACACCTTC	CASSFFQGVNYGYTF
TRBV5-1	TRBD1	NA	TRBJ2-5	TGCGCCAGCAGCTTGACAGGGGGCTCAGTCAAAGAGACCCAGTACTTC	CASSLTGGSVKETQYF
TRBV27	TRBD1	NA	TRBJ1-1	TGTGCCAGCAGTTCCCTCGGGGACAGGGTGTCACCTGAAGCTTTCTTT	CASSSLGDRVSPEAFF